What follows are 14 T cell receptor beta chains derived from one specimen sequenced in a study of OX40 agonist ivuxolimab in advanced cancers. TCRdb's copy holds only in-frame clones and misses some; the assay was immunoSEQ multiplex PCR. The sample includes tens of thousands of clones, 91% of them seen just once. Here the sequenced sample was CD4+ or CD8+ T cells sorted from blood, taken in a trial of the OX40 agonist ivuxolimab. These receptors were collected from an adult with an advanced solid tumor such as melanoma, head and neck, liver or kidney cancer.

In its sample, this clone was seen a few times. The chain employs TRBV4-2 and TRBJ1-1, with D maybe TRBD1 (6 bases). This CDR3 region has 14 residues. Trimming stripped 0 bases from V and 6 bases from J, with 11 bases between. The germline V gene encodes CDR1 LGHNA and CDR2 YNFKEQ. The CDR3 DNA sequence: TGTGCCAGCAGCCAAGACAGGGGTCTTCCTGAAGCTTTCTTT. This encodes CASSQDRGLPEAFF.

The chain couples TRBV25-1 to TRBJ1-1; D not certain. This CDR3 is 14 amino acids long. CDR1 is MGHDK, CDR2 SYGVNS, per germline. V was clipped by 9 bases and J by 4 bases, with 18 bases between them. In DNA, the CDR3 is TGTGCCAGTCAAATGACTACAACTGGCACTGAAGCTTTCTTT. Its translation: CASQMTTTGTEAFF.

The gene calls are TRBV4-1 and TRBJ1-2; TRBD1 is a possible D gene (6 bases). Trimming took off 1 base at V and 4 bases at J, with 16 bases between the two ends. The CDR3 sequence is 16 residues long. Germline V gene sequence: CDR1 MGHRA, CDR2 YSYEKL. CDR3 sequence (DNA): TGCGCCAGCAGCCAAGGCCAACCGGGGGCGGCCTATGGCTACACCTTC. It encodes CASSQGQPGAAYGYTF.

Only one count was recorded for this clone. The germline gene is not matched at one end of the junction; a read error may be the cause. The V gene is TRBV18, the J gene TRBJ2-1; D may match TRBD1 or TRBD2 (6 bases each). Germline V gene sequence: CDR1 KGHSH, CDR2 LQKENI. The CDR3 has 13 amino acids. CDR3 DNA sequence: TGTGCCAGCTCACCAGCTGGGGGGCGCGAAGCAGTCTTC. Translating it yields CASSPAGGREAVF.

The CDR3 region is CASSSLGDTQYF. CDR3 DNA: TGTGCCAGTAGTAGTTTAGGGGATACGCAGTATTTT. The chain combines TRBV19 with TRBJ2-3; D ambiguous. This CDR3 region has 12 residues. Germline V gene sequence: CDR1 LNHDA, CDR2 SQIVND (reference sequence). V was clipped by 4 bases and J by 6 bases, with 8 bases between them.

The chain recombines TRBV10-2 with TRBJ1-1; D is unresolved. The CDR3 sequence is 13 residues long. Trimming removed 6 bases at V and 8 bases at J, with 16 bases between. Germline V gene lookup returns CDR1 WSHSY and CDR2 SAAADI. CDR3 residues: CASSGTGFLEAFF. The DNA of the CDR3 is TGCGCCAGCAGCGGTACTGGGTTCTTGGAAGCTTTCTTT.

This clone has only one observation. This chain joins TRBV9 and TRBJ2-3; D may be TRBD1 (5 bases). CDR1 is SGDLS, CDR2 YYNGEE, per germline. The CDR3 extends over 14 amino acids. Deletions cut 0 bases from V and 0 bases from J, with 5 bases between. CDR3 residues: CASSVGQSTDTQYF. The DNA for the CDR3 is TGTGCCAGCAGCGTAGGACAGAGCACAGATACGCAGTATTTT.

This chain connects TRBV28 to TRBJ2-6; D may correspond to TRBD1 or TRBD2 (6 bases each). Trimming removed 7 bases from V and 0 bases from J, with 13 bases in between. Germline V CDR1 and CDR2: MDHEN, SYDVKM. The CDR3 consists of 16 residues. CDR3 coding DNA: TGTGCCAGCACCGTAGGGGGGAGCTCTGGGGCCAACGTCCTGACTTTC. Its translation is CASTVGGSSGANVLTF.

This clone was observed a few times. V gene TRBV7-9 combines with J gene TRBJ2-7, with no clear D. The CDR3 has 13 residues. Germline loops: CDR1 SEHNR, CDR2 FQNEAQ (reference sequence). V gave up 4 bases and J gave up 6 bases, with 13 bases separating them. The CDR3 here is CASSSSAPGEQYF. Written as DNA, the CDR3 is TGTGCCAGCAGCTCCTCGGCCCCCGGCGAGCAGTACTTC.

This chain joins TRBV4-1 and TRBJ2-1; D tentatively fits TRBD1 or TRBD2 (5 bases each). The V end was cut by 4 bases, the J end by 6 bases, with 19 bases between. This CDR3 has 16 residues. Germline V gives CDR1 MGHRA, CDR2 YSYEKL. DNA of the CDR3: TGCGCCAGCAGCCGTATGAAGGGAGTTGGGGCCAATGAGCAGTTCTTC. Encoded protein: CASSRMKGVGANEQFF.

The chain employs TRBV7-6 and TRBJ2-7; weak D call: TRBD1 (5 bases). Per germline, CDR1 SGHVS and CDR2 FNYEAQ. The CDR3 spans 13 residues. Trimming took 3 bases from V and 2 from J, leaving 8 bases between them. CDR3 sequence: CASSFVDTYEQYF. CDR3 DNA: TGTGCCAGCAGCTTCGTGGACACCTACGAGCAGTACTTC.

The chain carries TRBV7-9 and TRBJ1-5; no reliable D call. The CDR3 sequence is 15 residues long. Germline V gene sequence: CDR1 SEHNR, CDR2 FQNEAQ (reference sequence). V was trimmed by 5 bases and J by 7 bases, leaving 18 bases between them. Here the CDR3 DNA reads TGTGCCAGCAGCGACGGACGGGGTCTCAGGCAGCCCCAGCATTTT. This encodes CASSDGRGLRQPQHF.

V usage is TRBV28 and J usage is TRBJ2-7, with TRBD1 matching 10 bases. CDR1 is MDHEN and CDR2 is SYDVKM in the germline V gene. V was pared by 1 base and J by 2 bases, with 2 bases of the junction left unmatched. The CDR3 has 15 amino acids. CDR3 sequence (DNA): TGTGCCAGCAGTTTATATGGGACAGGGGCCTACGAGCAGTACTTC. Translation gives CASSLYGTGAYEQYF.

This clone appeared once. The gene calls are TRBV14 and TRBJ2-7; D may be TRBD2 (5 bases). Germline-derived CDR1 and CDR2 are SGHDN and FVKESK. Trimming left V 1 base short and J 3 bases short, with 19 bases between. The CDR3 runs 17 residues. The CDR3 DNA follows: TGTGCCAGCAGCCAAGGCGCGGGCGCGGGCCGGTACTACGAGCAGTACTTC. Protein: CASSQGAGAGRYYEQYF.